Shown below are 14 T cell receptor beta chains from a single sample sequenced in a study of cytomegalovirus exposure and HLA in healthy donors. PCR amplification relied on 60 Vbeta primers (plus 13 Jbeta primers). Sequencing was performed with immunoSEQ multiplex PCR; in TCRdb, only in-frame clones are kept and a portion is missing. The sample yields nearly 200,000 clones, 85% to 90% seen once. Sequenced input: PBMCs. These receptor sequences come from a man in his thirties or forties in good health and CMV-seronegative.

This clone came up a few times. This sequence joins TRBV11-2 and TRBJ2-7, with D possibly matching TRBD2 (7 bases). There are 15 residues in the CDR3. V gave up 5 bases and J gave up 2 bases, with 16 bases separating them. The germline V gene encodes CDR1 SGHAT and CDR2 FQNNGV. The CDR3 is CASSSGTILTYEQYF. Written as DNA, the CDR3 is TGTGCCAGCAGCAGCGGGACAATACTTACCTACGAGCAGTACTTC.

J is TRBJ2-7 and V is TRBV7-8; 10 bases are shared with TRBD1. Unmatched junction bases numbered 18, after V lost 8 bases and J lost 5 bases. This CDR3 is 17 amino acids long. Looked up from germline, CDR1 is SGHVS and CDR2 is FQNEAQ. The CDR3 reads CASVSGTGDAAGHEQYF. CDR3 in DNA: TGTGCCAGCGTATCCGGGACAGGGGACGCCGCGGGTCACGAGCAGTACTTC.

The V call is TRBV5-1, the J call TRBJ2-7; 8 bases agree with TRBD1. Looked up from germline, CDR1 is SGHRS and CDR2 is YFSETQ. CDR3 size: 15 residues. Trimming removed 2 bases from V and 7 bases from J; junction bases left unmatched: 11. CDR3 sequence: CASSFTRTGLEEQYF. In DNA form, the CDR3 reads TGCGCCAGCAGCTTTACACGGACAGGGTTGGAGGAGCAGTACTTC.

This clone was seen just once. The germline gene is not matched at one end of the junction; a read error may be the cause. The chain recombines TRBV7-9 with TRBJ2-7; TRBD2 matches 13 bases. There are 16 residues in the CDR3. Germline V gene lookup returns CDR1 SEHNR and CDR2 FQNEAQ (reference sequence). CDR3 sequence (DNA): TGTTCCAGCAGCTCTCCCACGGGACTAGCGGGAAGCGAGCAGTACTTC. Residues: CSSSSPTGLAGSEQYF.

V gene TRBV5-5 combines with J gene TRBJ2-1; 8 bases are a match to TRBD1. V shed 4 bases and J 8 bases; nucleotides not matched to a gene: 8. The CDR3 contains 14 residues. Germline V gives CDR1 SGHKS, CDR2 YYEKEE (reference sequence). The CDR3 DNA sequence: TGTGCCAGCAGCCTGGCGACAGGGGTTTATGAGCAGTTCTTC. It translates to CASSLATGVYEQFF.

The J gene is TRBJ2-1, the V gene TRBV19; TRBD2 is a possible D gene (5 bases). The CDR3 consists of 13 residues. V lost 5 bases and J 5 bases, leaving 10 bases between the germline ends. Germline-derived CDR1 and CDR2 are LNHDA and SQIVND (reference sequence). This CDR3 reads CASSADGNNEQFF. CDR3 DNA: TGTGCCAGTAGTGCGGACGGGAACAATGAGCAGTTCTTC.

This rearrangement joins TRBV4-1 to TRBJ2-1; no reliable D call. Germline V lookup: CDR1 MGHRA, CDR2 YSYEKL. V was pared by 3 bases and J by 7 bases, with 10 bases between. This CDR3 is 13 amino acids long. CDR3 amino acids: CASSHPGVNEQFF. CDR3 DNA sequence: TGCGCCAGCAGCCACCCCGGTGTAAATGAGCAGTTCTTC.

The count of this clone is one. The rearrangement joins TRBV28 to TRBJ1-5; 9 bases are a match to TRBD1. Germline trimming cut 6 bases from V and 1 base from J; bases unmatched to any gene: 1. CDR1 and CDR2 (germline): MDHEN, SYDVKM. The CDR3 consists of 14 residues. CDR3 sequence reads: CASSGTGSNQPQHF. For the CDR3, the DNA is TGTGCCAGCAGCGGGACAGGGAGCAATCAGCCCCAGCATTTT.

J is TRBJ1-4 and V is TRBV19; 11 bases agree with TRBD1. The CDR3 runs to 14 residues. Germline V lookup: CDR1 LNHDA, CDR2 SQIVND (reference sequence). Germline trimming cut 5 bases from V and 8 bases from J; bases unmatched to any gene: 4. CDR3 bases: TGTGCCAGTAGTGTGGGACAGGGGGTGGAAAAACTGTTTTTT. It encodes CASSVGQGVEKLFF.

The chain has TRBV19 and TRBJ2-5; tentatively, D is TRBD2 (6 bases). V lost 2 bases and J lost 11, with 12 bases in between. The V gene's germline CDR1 is LNHDA and CDR2 SQIVND (reference sequence). The CDR3 is made up of 12 amino acids. CDR3 sequence reads: CASSIRGGEQYF. In nucleotides, the CDR3 is TGTGCCAGTAGTATAAGGGGCGGGGAGCAGTACTTC.

The genes are TRBV10-3 and TRBJ2-3; D unclear. There are 12 residues in the CDR3. CDR1 is ENHRY and CDR2 is SYGVKD in the germline V gene. The V gene lost 3 bases and the J gene lost 6 bases, with 7 bases spanning the gap. CDR3: CAISDYSDTQYF. The CDR3 coding sequence is TGTGCCATCAGTGACTACTCGGATACGCAGTATTTT.

In this sample, this clone turned up once. The chain joins TRBV19 to TRBJ2-7; TRBD1 might be the D (5 bases). The CDR3 sequence is 15 residues long. CDR1 and CDR2 (germline): LNHDA, SQIVND (reference sequence). V was trimmed by 1 base and J by 2 bases, leaving 12 bases between them. DNA of the CDR3: TGTGCCAGTAGTATAGGAAGGGGATTCGCCTACGAGCAGTACTTC. It is translated as CASSIGRGFAYEQYF.

In the case of this clone: At one end, the junction sequence differs from germline, possibly due to a read error. V and J are TRBV10-1 and TRBJ2-4; 10 bases line up with TRBD2. This CDR3 is 20 amino acids long. Looked up from germline, CDR1 is WNHNN and CDR2 is SYGVQD (reference sequence). The CDR3 coding sequence is TGCGCCAGCAGTGCGGAGGAATCTAGCGGGAGATTGGGGTTAGGAAACAGTCAGTACTTC. This translates into CASSAEESSGRLGLGNSQYF.

The CDR3 region is CASSFGGRFQETQYF. CDR3 coding DNA: TGTGCCAGCAGCTTCGGGGGTCGTTTCCAAGAGACCCAGTACTTC. The rearrangement uses TRBV11-2 and TRBJ2-5; tentative D call: TRBD2 (6 bases). The V end lost 3 bases, the J end lost 1 base, and 12 bases lay between the germline ends. The germline V gene has CDR1 SGHAT and CDR2 FQNNGV. CDR3 length: 15 amino acids. The variable domain in full, with the rest retrieved from reference TRBV11-2 and TRBJ2-5, is EAGVAQSPRYKIIEKRQSVAFWCNPISGHATLYWYQQILGQGPKLLIQFQNNGVVDDSQLPKDRFSAERLKGVDSTLKIQPAKLEDSAVYLCASSFGGRFQETQYFGPGTRLLVL.